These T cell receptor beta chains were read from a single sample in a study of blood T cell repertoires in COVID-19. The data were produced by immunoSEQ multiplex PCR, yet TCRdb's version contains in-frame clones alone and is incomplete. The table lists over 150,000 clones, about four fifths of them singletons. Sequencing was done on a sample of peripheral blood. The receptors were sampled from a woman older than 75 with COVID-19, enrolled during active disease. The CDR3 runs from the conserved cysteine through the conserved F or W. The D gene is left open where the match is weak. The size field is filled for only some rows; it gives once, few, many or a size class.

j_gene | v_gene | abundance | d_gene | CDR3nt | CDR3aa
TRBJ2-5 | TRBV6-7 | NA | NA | TGTGCCAGCAGTTACCCCGCCAGGGTGGCCCAGTACTTC | CASSYPARVAQYF
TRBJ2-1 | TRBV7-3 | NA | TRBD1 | TGTGCCAGCAGCTTAACAGGGGACAGGGGGCAAAATGAGCAGTTCTTC | CASSLTGDRGQNEQFF
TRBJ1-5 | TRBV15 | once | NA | TGTGCCACCAGCAGAGACCACAATCAGCCCCAGCATTTT | CATSRDHNQPQHF
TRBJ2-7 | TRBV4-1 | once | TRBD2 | TGCGCCAGCAGCCCAGGACTAGCGGGACTAACCTACGAGCAGTACTTC | CASSPGLAGLTYEQYF
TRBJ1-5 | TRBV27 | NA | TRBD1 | TGTGCCAGCAGTTTAATAGGGGGCGGCAATCAGCCCCAGCATTTT | CASSLIGGGNQPQHF
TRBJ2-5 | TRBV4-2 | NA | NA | TGTGCCAGCAGCCAAGGGTTATCGGCTAGTAATGAAGAGACCCAGTACTTC | CASSQGLSASNEETQYF
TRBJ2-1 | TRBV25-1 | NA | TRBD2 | TGTGCCAGCAGGGGAGGGGCCTACAATGAGCAGTTCTTC | CASRGGAYNEQFF
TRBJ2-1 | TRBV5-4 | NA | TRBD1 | TGTGCCAGCAGCTTGAAGACAGGGGGCTCCTACAATGAGCAGTTCTTC | CASSLKTGGSYNEQFF
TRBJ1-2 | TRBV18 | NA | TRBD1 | TGTGCCAGCTCACCTTCAGGGGGCTCGGACTATGGCTACACCTTC | CASSPSGGSDYGYTF
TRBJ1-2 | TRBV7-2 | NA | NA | TGTGCCAGCAGCTTAGGGCCTTCGAACTATGGCTACACCTTC | CASSLGPSNYGYTF
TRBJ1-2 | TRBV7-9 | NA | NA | TGTGCCAGCAGCTTAGAGGGAGGTCGCGGCTACACCTTC | CASSLEGGRGYTF
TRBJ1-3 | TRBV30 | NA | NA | TGTGCCTGGAGTGTGGGCAGGTTCTCTGGAAACACCATATATTTT | CAWSVGRFSGNTIYF
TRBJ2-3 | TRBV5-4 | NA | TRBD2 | TGTGCCAGCAGCTGGGGACTAGCGGGAGGTGAGGATACGCAGTATTTT | CASSWGLAGGEDTQYF
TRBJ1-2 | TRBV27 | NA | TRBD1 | TGTGCCAGCAGTCGACAGGGGTCTAACTATGGCTACACCTTC | CASSRQGSNYGYTF
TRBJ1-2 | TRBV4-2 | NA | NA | TGTGCCAGCAGCCAAGGATTAGGCGGCTATGGCTACACCTTC | CASSQGLGGYGYTF
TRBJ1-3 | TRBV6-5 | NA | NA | TGTGCCAGCAAGCTTACCCCTAGCTCTGGAAACACCATATATTTT | CASKLTPSSGNTIYF
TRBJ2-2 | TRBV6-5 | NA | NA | TGTGCCAGCAGCCAGGCCGGGGAGCTGTTTTTT | CASSQAGELFF
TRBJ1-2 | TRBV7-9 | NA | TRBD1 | TGTGCCAGCAGCCTGACAGGGAACGGCTACACCTTC | CASSLTGNGYTF
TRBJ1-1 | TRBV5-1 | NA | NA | TGCGCCAGCAGCTTGGATACAGGGATGAACACTGAAGCTTTCTTT | CASSLDTGMNTEAFF
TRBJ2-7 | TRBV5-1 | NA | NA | TGCGCCAGCAGCTTGGGGCAGGGTGTCTACGAGCAGTACTTC | CASSLGQGVYEQYF
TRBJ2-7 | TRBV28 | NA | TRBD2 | TGTGCCAGCAGTCGACCTAGGCGGGAGGGCCCGGCCTACGAGCAGTACTTC | CASSRPRREGPAYEQYF
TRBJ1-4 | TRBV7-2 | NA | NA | TGTGCCAGCAGCTTATCCCCTGCGGGGGAAAAACTGTTTTTT | CASSLSPAGEKLFF
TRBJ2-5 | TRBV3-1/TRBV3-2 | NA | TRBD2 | TGTGCCAGCAGCCAAGGTTTCCTAGCGGGAGAAGAGACCCAGTACTTC | CASSQGFLAGEETQYF
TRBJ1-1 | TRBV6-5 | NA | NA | TGTGCCAGCAGTAAGAACAGGAACACTGAAGCTTTCTTT | CASSKNRNTEAFF
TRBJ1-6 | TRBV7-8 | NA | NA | TGTGCCAGCAGCAGGCGACAGGATCCGCGGAATTCACCCCTCCACTTT | CASSRRQDPRNSPLHF
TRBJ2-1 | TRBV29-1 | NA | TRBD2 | TGCAGCGTTGAACGCCCCTGGGGAAAAGAGACTAGCGGGGGCTCCTACAATGAGCAGTTCTTC | CSVERPWGKETSGGSYNEQFF
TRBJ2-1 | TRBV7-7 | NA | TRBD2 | TGTGCCAGCAGCTTAGGGGGGGGCTACAATGAGCAGTTCTTC | CASSLGGGYNEQFF
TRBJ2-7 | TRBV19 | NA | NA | TGTGCCAGTAGTATCCGACGAGCCAGCGCTTCTGTCGAGCAGTACTTC | CASSIRRASASVEQYF
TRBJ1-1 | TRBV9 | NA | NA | TGTGCCAGCAGCGGGGACTCGGCTGAAGCTTTCTTT | CASSGDSAEAFF
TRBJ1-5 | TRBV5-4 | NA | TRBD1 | TGTGCCAGCAGCGCACAGGGGAGTGAGCCCCAGCATTTT | CASSAQGSEPQHF
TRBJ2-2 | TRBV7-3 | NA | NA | TGTGCCAGCAGCTTAGGCGGGGTCAGCACCGGGGAGCTGTTTTTT | CASSLGGVSTGELFF
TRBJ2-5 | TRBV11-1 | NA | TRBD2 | TGTGCCAGCAGCTTGAGACTAGCGGGGAAAGAGACCCAGTACTTC | CASSLRLAGKETQYF
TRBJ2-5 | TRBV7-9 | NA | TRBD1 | TGTGCCAGCAGCGACAGGGTCATTCAAGAGACCCAGTACTTC | CASSDRVIQETQYF
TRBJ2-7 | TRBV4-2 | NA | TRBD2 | TGTGCCAGCAGCCAAGAGGTCGTCGGGGGGGCAGCCTACGAGCAGTACTTC | CASSQEVVGGAAYEQYF
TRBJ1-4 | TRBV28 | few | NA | TGTGCCAGCAGTCCGCCCGGCGGGGGGAAGGCAACTAATGAAAAACTGTTTTTT | CASSPPGGGKATNEKLFF
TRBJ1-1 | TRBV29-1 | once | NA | TGCAGCGTGAGTACAGAGCCCCGGGGCACTGAAGCTTTCTTT | CSVSTEPRGTEAFF
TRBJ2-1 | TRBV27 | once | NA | TGTGCCAGCAGGTCTCCGTACAATGAGCAGTTCTTC | CASRSPYNEQFF
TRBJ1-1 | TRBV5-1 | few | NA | TGCGCCAGCAGCCAAAATACAGGGAACACTGAAGCTTTCTTT | CASSQNTGNTEAFF
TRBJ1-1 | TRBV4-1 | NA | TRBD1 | TGCGCCAGCAGCCAAGCCGGACAGGGTGGCACTGAAGCTTTCTTT | CASSQAGQGGTEAFF
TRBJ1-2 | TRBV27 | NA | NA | TGTGCCAGCAGTTTCGCGGACGGTACAGGGGGCTACACCTTC | CASSFADGTGGYTF
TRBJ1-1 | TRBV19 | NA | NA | TGTGCCAGTACCAGGATCGGGGGGTTCCCTGAAGCTTTCTTT | CASTRIGGFPEAFF
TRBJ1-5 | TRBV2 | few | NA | TGTGCCAGCAGCCTGGACATTTGGAAGGTAGTAGGGGATCAGCCCCAGCATTTT | CASSLDIWKVVGDQPQHF
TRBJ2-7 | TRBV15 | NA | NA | TGTGCCACCAGCAGAGGCGGGTCGTCCTCCTACGAGCAGTACTTC | CATSRGGSSSYEQYF
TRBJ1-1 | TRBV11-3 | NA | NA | TGTGCCAGCAGCTCCCTGGGGCAGGGTCCTCCTGAAGCTTTCTTT | CASSSLGQGPPEAFF
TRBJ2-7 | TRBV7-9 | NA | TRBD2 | TGTGCCAGCAGCTTGGGGACAGGACTAGCGGGAGCCTACGAGCAGTACTTC | CASSLGTGLAGAYEQYF
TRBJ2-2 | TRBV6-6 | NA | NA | TGTGCCAGCAGTTTGGAGGACGCGAACACCGGGGAGCTGTTTTTT | CASSLEDANTGELFF
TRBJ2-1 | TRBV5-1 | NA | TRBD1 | TGCGCCAGCAGCTTGGGCCCTACAGGGGGCCTCGGGAATGAGCAGTTCTTC | CASSLGPTGGLGNEQFF
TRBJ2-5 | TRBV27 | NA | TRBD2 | TGTGCCAGCAGTTCTCGTAGGACTAGCGGGAGTAGGGGTAGAGAGACCCAGTACTTC | CASSSRRTSGSRGRETQYF
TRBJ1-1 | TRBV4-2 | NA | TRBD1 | TGTGCCAGCAGCCCACTTAACAGGGGGCGAGACACTGAAGCTTTCTTT | CASSPLNRGRDTEAFF
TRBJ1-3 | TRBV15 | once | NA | TGTGCCACCAGCAGAGCACAAAATTCGGGTGGAAACACCATATATTTT | CATSRAQNSGGNTIYF
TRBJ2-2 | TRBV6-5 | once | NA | TGTGCCAGCAGTTCCAGGGCTTCCGGGGAGCTGTTTTTT | CASSSRASGELFF
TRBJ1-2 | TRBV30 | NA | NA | TGTGCCTGGAGTGTAGGGGCGGGGGATGGCTACACCTTC | CAWSVGAGDGYTF
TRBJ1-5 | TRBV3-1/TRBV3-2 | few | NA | TGTGCCAGCAGCCAAGGGTCAGGGGATCAGCCCCAGCATTTT | CASSQGSGDQPQHF
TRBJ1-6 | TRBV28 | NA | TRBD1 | TGTGCCAGCAGTTCCTCGGACAGGGCGGCCAATTCACCCCTCCACTTT | CASSSSDRAANSPLHF
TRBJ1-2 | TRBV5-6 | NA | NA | TGTGCCAGCAGCCCGGAGGGTAGGCAGGGCCTCTATGGCTACACCTTC | CASSPEGRQGLYGYTF
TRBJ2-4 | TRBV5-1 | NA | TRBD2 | TGCGCCAGCAGCTTGTCCGGGACTAGCGGGAGCGGGCAAAACATTCAGTACTTC | CASSLSGTSGSGQNIQYF
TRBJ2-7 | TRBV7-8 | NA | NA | TGTGCCAGCAGCTCCATAAGGGGCTACGAGCAGTACTTC | CASSSIRGYEQYF
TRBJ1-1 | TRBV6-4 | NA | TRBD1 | TGTGCCAGCAGCCATGACAGGGACACTGAAGCTTTCTTT | CASSHDRDTEAFF